The 6 T cell receptor beta chains given below trace back to one sample, sequenced in a study of cytomegalovirus exposure and HLA in healthy donors. PCR was performed using 60 Vbeta and 13 Jbeta primers. Only in-frame clones appear in the TCRdb table, and some are missing; sequencing was by immunoSEQ multiplex PCR. The repertoire holds more than 110,000 clones, roughly 77% seen once, with approximately 1.6% in the top ten. Sequencing used PBMCs. These receptors were collected from a woman aged 30 to 39 in good health and CMV-seronegative.

This rearrangement joins TRBV7-2 to TRBJ1-6; D possibly corresponds to TRBD1 (5 bases). Germline V gives CDR1 SGHTA, CDR2 FQGNSA. Trimming left V 0 bases short and J 7 bases short, with 13 bases between. The CDR3 is made up of 16 amino acids. In DNA form, the CDR3 reads TGTGCCAGCAGCTTAGCGGGGAGGGGTAGGAATTCACCCCTCCACTTT. This translates into CASSLAGRGRNSPLHF.

The chain is built from TRBV5-6 and TRBJ2-7; 8 bases fit TRBD1. The CDR3 consists of 14 residues. The germline V gene encodes CDR1 SGHDT and CDR2 YYEEEE. V shed 4 bases and J 4 bases; nucleotides not matched to a gene: 7. Written as DNA, the CDR3 is TGTGCCAGCAGCCTCGGACAGGGCAGGTACGAGCAGTACTTC. Amino acid sequence: CASSLGQGRYEQYF.

The V call is TRBV29-1, the J call TRBJ1-1; D is undetermined. Germline loops: CDR1 SQVTM, CDR2 ANQGSEA. The CDR3 has 12 amino acids. V lost 1 base to trimming and J lost 4 bases, with 7 bases between them. The CDR3 region has the DNA TGCAGCGTTGAAGTTATCGGCACTGAAGCTTTCTTT. Translated, it gives CSVEVIGTEAFF.

This chain links TRBV30 with TRBJ2-7, with a tentative D call TRBD2 (5 bases). With 3 bases removed from V and 0 bases from J, the gap between germline ends came to 15 bases. The CDR3 consists of 15 residues. Germline values: CDR1 GTSNPN, CDR2 SVGIG (reference sequence). CDR3: CAWRRRELNSYEQYF. DNA for the CDR3: TGTGCCTGGAGACGCCGGGAACTTAACTCCTACGAGCAGTACTTC.

This clone was seen once. This chain links TRBV6-5 with TRBJ1-4; D gene ambiguous. The CDR3 is 13 amino acids. V was cut by 6 bases and J by 5 bases, with 10 bases left in between. The germline gives CDR1 MNHEY, CDR2 SVGAGI. CDR3 residues: CASRGRLNEKLFF. CDR3 DNA sequence: TGTGCCAGCAGGGGCAGATTAAATGAAAAACTGTTTTTT.

V and J are TRBV4-1 and TRBJ2-1; the D is unclear. The CDR3 has 15 amino acids. Germline CDR1 MGHRA, CDR2 YSYEKL. V gave up 1 base and J gave up 8 bases, with 15 bases separating them. The CDR3 loop is CASSQGGTSRDEQFF. For the CDR3, the DNA is TGCGCCAGCAGCCAAGGTGGCACCAGCCGGGATGAGCAGTTCTTC.